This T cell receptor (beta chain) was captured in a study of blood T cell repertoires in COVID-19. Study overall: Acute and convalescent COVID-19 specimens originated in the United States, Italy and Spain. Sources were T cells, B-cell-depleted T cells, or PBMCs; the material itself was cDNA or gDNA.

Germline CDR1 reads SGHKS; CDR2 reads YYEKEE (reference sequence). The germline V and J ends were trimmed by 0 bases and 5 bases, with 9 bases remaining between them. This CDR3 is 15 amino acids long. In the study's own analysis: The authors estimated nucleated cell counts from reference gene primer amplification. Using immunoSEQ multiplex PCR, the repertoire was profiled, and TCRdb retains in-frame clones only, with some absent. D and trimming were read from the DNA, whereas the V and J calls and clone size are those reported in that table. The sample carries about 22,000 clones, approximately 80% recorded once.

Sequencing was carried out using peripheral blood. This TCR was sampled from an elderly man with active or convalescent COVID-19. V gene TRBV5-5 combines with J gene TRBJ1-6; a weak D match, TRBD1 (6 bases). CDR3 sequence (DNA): TGTGCCAGCAGCTTGGCGCGGGGGCATAATTCACCCCTCCACTTT. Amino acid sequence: CASSLARGHNSPLHF.